These 9 T cell receptor beta chains originate from one sample sequenced in a study of control samples from healthy donors and cancer patients. Only in-frame clones appear in the TCRdb table, and some are missing; sequencing was by immunoSEQ multiplex PCR. The sample lists more than 150,000 clones, roughly 92% occurring once. The sample was blood. The receptors originated from a man aged 45-60 years in good health.

This clone was seen only a few times. The rearrangement uses TRBV4-2 and TRBJ2-1; D is ambiguous. V was pared by 0 bases and J by 6 bases, with 21 bases between. Germline V CDR1 and CDR2: LGHNA, YNFKEQ. CDR3 size: 18 residues. The CDR3 spells CASSQEVLGPAWGNEQFF. The CDR3, as DNA: TGTGCCAGCAGCCAAGAGGTGTTAGGCCCCGCGTGGGGCAATGAGCAGTTCTTC.

The chain links TRBV27 to TRBJ2-3; a weak D match, TRBD2 (5 bases). V was cut by 7 bases and J by 0 bases, with 17 bases left in between. Germline V gene lookup returns CDR1 MNHEY and CDR2 SMNVEV (reference sequence). The CDR3 has 16 residues. CDR3 sequence: CASTRVGGPSTDTQYF. The CDR3 region has the DNA TGTGCCAGCACGCGGGTCGGCGGGCCTAGCACAGATACGCAGTATTTT.

This chain connects TRBV25-1 to TRBJ2-5; 7 bases are a match to TRBD1. V was pared by 6 bases and J by 8 bases, with 12 bases of the junction left unmatched. Looked up from germline, CDR1 is MGHDK and CDR2 is SYGVNS. The CDR3 contains 14 residues. The CDR3 sequence: CASSLDRVHGTQYF. For the CDR3, the DNA is TGTGCCAGCAGCCTAGACAGGGTTCATGGAACCCAGTACTTC.

The chain joins TRBV5-5 to TRBJ2-3; the D is unclear. This CDR3 contains 12 residues. CDR1 is SGHKS and CDR2 is YYEKEE in the germline V gene (reference sequence). Deletions cut 3 bases from V and 2 bases from J, with 4 bases between. The CDR3 DNA follows: TGTGCCAGCAGCTGGGACACAGATACGCAGTATTTT. It yields the protein CASSWDTDTQYF.

The chain couples TRBV11-2 to TRBJ2-5; D is unresolved. Germline CDR1 reads SGHAT; CDR2 reads FQNNGV. This CDR3 contains 15 residues. V gave up 1 base and J gave up 4 bases, with 13 bases separating them. The CDR3 nucleotides are TGTGCCAGCAGCTTAGGATCCGCAGGATTAGAGACCCAGTACTTC. Protein sequence: CASSLGSAGLETQYF. Looking up the rest from reference TRBV11-2 and TRBJ2-5 gives the full variable domain: EAGVAQSPRYKIIEKRQSVAFWCNPISGHATLYWYQQILGQGPKLLIQFQNNGVVDDSQLPKDRFSAERLKGVDSTLKIQPAKLEDSAVYLCASSLGSAGLETQYFGPGTRLLVL.

The genes are TRBV28 and TRBJ2-7; 14 bases match TRBD2. J was trimmed by 6 bases and V by 4 bases; bases with no gene match: 5. The germline V gene encodes CDR1 MDHEN and CDR2 SYDVKM. The CDR3 covers 15 residues. The CDR3 DNA reads as TGTGCCAGCAGTTCCGGGACTAGCGGGAGAAGCGAGCAGTACTTC. Translated, it gives CASSSGTSGRSEQYF.

The chain links TRBV2 to TRBJ2-1, with no clear D. Germline CDR1 SNHLY, CDR2 FYNNEI. The CDR3 has 10 amino acids. Trimming left V 2 bases short and J 15 bases short, with 8 bases between. The CDR3 sequence: CASSEMVRFF. Written as DNA, the CDR3 is TGTGCCAGCAGTGAAATGGTGAGGTTCTTC.

CDR3 region: CASSTETGPGNTIYF. The CDR3, as DNA: TGTGCCAGCTCAACCGAGACAGGGCCTGGAAACACCATATATTTT. V gene TRBV18 combines with J gene TRBJ1-3, with 7 bases that match TRBD1. V trimming: 5 bases; J trimming: 2 bases; junction bases outside the gene matches: 6. CDR1 is KGHSH and CDR2 is LQKENI in the germline V gene. The CDR3 runs to 15 residues.

The rearrangement joins TRBV18 to TRBJ2-3, with D perhaps TRBD1 (5 bases). Germline values: CDR1 KGHSH, CDR2 LQKENI. The CDR3 covers 16 residues. V lost 6 bases and J 4 bases, leaving 20 bases between the germline ends. The CDR3 DNA sequence: TGTGCCAGCTCCCCGGACATTCCCATCTACCCAGATACGCAGTATTTT. This encodes CASSPDIPIYPDTQYF.